This T cell receptor beta chain was identified during a study of follicular helper T cells after annual influenza vaccination. This clone was seen a few times. Libraries were prepared by immunoSEQ multiplex PCR; TCRdb keeps only in-frame clonotypes and omits some of them. The table shows thousands of clones, with about 77% occurring only once. Stated time point: 2014-2015 season, pre-vaccination. The sequenced sample was CXCR5+ CD38- circulating T follicular helper cells from blood, obtained on the day of influenza vaccination. Sample subset: circulating Tfh, non-naive CD4+CXCR5+PD-1+ (ICOS+CD38+ or ICOS-CD38-). The TCR originated in an adult who received the influenza vaccine.

The CDR3 here is CASSFSGTNTEAFF. In DNA form, the CDR3 reads TGTGCCAGCAGCTTTTCGGGGACGAACACTGAAGCTTTCTTT. The chain is built from TRBV7-9 and TRBJ1-1; weak D call: TRBD1 (5 bases). The germline V gene encodes CDR1 SEHNR and CDR2 FQNEAQ (reference sequence). CDR3 size: 14 residues. V was clipped by 3 bases and J by 1 base, with 9 bases between them.